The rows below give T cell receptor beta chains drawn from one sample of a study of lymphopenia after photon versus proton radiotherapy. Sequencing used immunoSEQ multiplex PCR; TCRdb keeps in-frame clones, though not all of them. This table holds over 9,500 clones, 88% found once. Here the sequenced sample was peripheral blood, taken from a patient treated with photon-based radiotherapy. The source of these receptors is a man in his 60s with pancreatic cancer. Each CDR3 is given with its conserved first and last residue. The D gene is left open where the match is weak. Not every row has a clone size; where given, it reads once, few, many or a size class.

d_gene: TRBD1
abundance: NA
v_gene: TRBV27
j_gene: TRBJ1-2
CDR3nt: TGTGCCAGCAGACCTTCCACAGGGGGCTACTATGGCTACACCTTC
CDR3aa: CASRPSTGGYYGYTF

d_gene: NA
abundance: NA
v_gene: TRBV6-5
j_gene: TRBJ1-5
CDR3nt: TGTGCCAGATTCGATAGCAATCAGCCCCAGCATTTT
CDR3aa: CARFDSNQPQHF

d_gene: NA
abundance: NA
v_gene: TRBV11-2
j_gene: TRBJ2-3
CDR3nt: TGTGCCAGCAGCTTAGATCCAGATACGCAGTATTTT
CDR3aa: CASSLDPDTQYF

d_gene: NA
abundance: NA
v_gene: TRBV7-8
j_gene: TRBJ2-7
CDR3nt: TGTGCCAGCAGCTTAGTTTCACAGGTCTACTCCTACGAGCAGTACTTC
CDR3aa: CASSLVSQVYSYEQYF

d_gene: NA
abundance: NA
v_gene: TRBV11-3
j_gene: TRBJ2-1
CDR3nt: TGTGCCAGCAGCCCCAGGGGGGATGAGCAGTTCTTC
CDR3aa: CASSPRGDEQFF

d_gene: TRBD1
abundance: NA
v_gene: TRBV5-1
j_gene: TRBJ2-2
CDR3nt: TGCGCCAGCGAAGCTAGGGGGCAGCACGGGGAGCTGTTTTTT
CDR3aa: CASEARGQHGELFF

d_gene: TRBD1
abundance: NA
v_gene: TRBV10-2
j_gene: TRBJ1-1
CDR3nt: TGCGCCAGCAGACTACGACAGGGGGAAGGCATAATGAGCACTGAAGCTTTCTTT
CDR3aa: CASRLRQGEGIMSTEAFF

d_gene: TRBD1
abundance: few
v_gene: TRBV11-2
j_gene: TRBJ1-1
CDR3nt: TGTGCCAGCAGCTTAACGGGACAGCTGAACACTGAAGCTTTCTTT
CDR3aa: CASSLTGQLNTEAFF

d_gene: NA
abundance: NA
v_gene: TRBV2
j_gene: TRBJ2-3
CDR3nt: TGTGCCAGCGGAGGATTTTACACAGATACGCAGTATTTT
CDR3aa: CASGGFYTDTQYF

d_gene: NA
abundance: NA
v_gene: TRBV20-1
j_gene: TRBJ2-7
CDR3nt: TGCAGTGCTAGTCCCTTCTACGAGCAGTACTTC
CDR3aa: CSASPFYEQYF

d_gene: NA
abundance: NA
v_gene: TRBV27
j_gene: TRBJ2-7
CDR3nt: TGTGCCAGCTTTTACGGGGGCGAGCAGTACTTC
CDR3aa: CASFYGGEQYF

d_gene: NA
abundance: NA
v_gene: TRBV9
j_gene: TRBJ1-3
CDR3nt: TGTGCCAGCAGCCCGGGGGTTTCGCGCTCTGGAAACACCATATATTTT
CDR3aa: CASSPGVSRSGNTIYF

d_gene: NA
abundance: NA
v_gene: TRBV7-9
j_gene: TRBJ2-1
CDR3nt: TGTGCCAGCAGCCTGGGGCTAGCCAAAAAGGCCTACAATGAGCAGTTCTTC
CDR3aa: CASSLGLAKKAYNEQFF

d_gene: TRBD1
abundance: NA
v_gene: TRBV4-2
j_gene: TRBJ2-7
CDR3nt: TGTGCCAGCAGCGAGGACAGGGCGGGAGAGCAGTACTTC
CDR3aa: CASSEDRAGEQYF

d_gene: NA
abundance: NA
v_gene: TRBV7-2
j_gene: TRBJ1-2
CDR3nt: TGTGCCAGCAGCTTGATGGGGGCTGGGGATGGCTACACCTTC
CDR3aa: CASSLMGAGDGYTF

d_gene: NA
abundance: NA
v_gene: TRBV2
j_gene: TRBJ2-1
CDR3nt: TGTGCCAGCAGTGATACGGAGGGTAGCTCCTACAATGAGCAGTTCTTC
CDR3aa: CASSDTEGSSYNEQFF

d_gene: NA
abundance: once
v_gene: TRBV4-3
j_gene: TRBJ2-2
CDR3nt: TGCGCCAGCAGCCAAGACCCGGCGAACACCGGGGAGCTGTTTTTT
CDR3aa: CASSQDPANTGELFF

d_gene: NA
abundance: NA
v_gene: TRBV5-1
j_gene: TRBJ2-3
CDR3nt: TGCGCCAGCAGCTTGGGTAGCTCCGATACGCAGTATTTT
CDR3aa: CASSLGSSDTQYF

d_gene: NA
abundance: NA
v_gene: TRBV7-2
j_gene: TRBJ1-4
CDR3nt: TGTGCCAGCAGCATTGGACAGCTCGGTACGAATGAAAAACTGTTTTTT
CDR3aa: CASSIGQLGTNEKLFF

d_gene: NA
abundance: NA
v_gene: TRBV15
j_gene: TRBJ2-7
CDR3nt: TGTGCCACCAGCAGGCCAGGTGAGGCCTACGAGCAGTACTTC
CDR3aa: CATSRPGEAYEQYF

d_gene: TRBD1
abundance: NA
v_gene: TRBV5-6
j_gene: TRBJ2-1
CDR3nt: TGTGCCAGCAGCCTATCGACAGGGGGATACAATGAGCAGTTCTTC
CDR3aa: CASSLSTGGYNEQFF

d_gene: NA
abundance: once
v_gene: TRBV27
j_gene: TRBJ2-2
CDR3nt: TGTGCCAGCACCAATGGGCAGGGGCTTAACACCGGGGAGCTGTTTTTT
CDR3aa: CASTNGQGLNTGELFF

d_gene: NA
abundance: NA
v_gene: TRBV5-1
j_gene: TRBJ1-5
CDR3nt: TGCGCCAGCAGCTTAACAGGGAGTAATCAGCCCCAGCATTTT
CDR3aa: CASSLTGSNQPQHF

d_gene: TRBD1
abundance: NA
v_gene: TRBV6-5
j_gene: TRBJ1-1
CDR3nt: TGTGCCAGCAGTTACGGCAGGGGGACCACTGAAGCTTTCTTT
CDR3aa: CASSYGRGTTEAFF

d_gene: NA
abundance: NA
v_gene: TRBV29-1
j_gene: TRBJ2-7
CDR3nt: TGCAGCGCATTGGGAGGAAATTCCTACGAGCAGTACTTC
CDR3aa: CSALGGNSYEQYF

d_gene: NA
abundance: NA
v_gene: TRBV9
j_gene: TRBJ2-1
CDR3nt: TGTGCCAGCAGCGTAGATGGGACTTCCTACAATGAGCAGTTCTTC
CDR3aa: CASSVDGTSYNEQFF

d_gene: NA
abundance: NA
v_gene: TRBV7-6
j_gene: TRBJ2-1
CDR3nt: TGTGCCAGCAGCTTAAGGTGGCGGGGGCGCCGCTACAATGAGCAGTTCTTC
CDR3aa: CASSLRWRGRRYNEQFF

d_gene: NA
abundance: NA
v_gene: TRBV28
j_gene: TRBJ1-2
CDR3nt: TGTGCCAGCAGTTTGAGGACACGAGGCTACACCTTC
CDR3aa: CASSLRTRGYTF

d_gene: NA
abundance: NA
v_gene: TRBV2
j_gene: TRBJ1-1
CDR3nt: TGTGCCAGCAGGCGGGAAATAAACACTGAAGCTTTCTTT
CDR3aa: CASRREINTEAFF

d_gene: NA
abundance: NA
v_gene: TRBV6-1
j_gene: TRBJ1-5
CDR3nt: TGTGCCAGCCGGACAGCGGATAGCAATCAGCCCCAGCATTTT
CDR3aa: CASRTADSNQPQHF

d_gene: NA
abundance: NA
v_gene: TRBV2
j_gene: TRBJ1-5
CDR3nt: TGTGCCAGCAGTGAACTGGCGGGTGGGCCCCAGCATTTT
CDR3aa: CASSELAGGPQHF

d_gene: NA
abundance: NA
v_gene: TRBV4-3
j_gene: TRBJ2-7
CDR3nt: TGCGCCAGCAGCCCAGACAGGAGCTACGAGCAGTACTTC
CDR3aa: CASSPDRSYEQYF

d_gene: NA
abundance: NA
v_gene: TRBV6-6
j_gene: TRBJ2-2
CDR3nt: TGTGCCAGCAGCCCTACAAGCTTCGGGGAGCTGTTTTTT
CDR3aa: CASSPTSFGELFF

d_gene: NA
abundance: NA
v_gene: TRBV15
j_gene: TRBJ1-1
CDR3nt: TGTGCCACCAGCAACGACAGACTAAGGGGAAACACTGAAGCTTTCTTT
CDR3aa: CATSNDRLRGNTEAFF

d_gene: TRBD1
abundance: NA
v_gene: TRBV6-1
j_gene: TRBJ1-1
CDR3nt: TGTGCCAGCAGTGACTGGGCAGGGGGCCTCACTGAAGCTTTCTTT
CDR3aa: CASSDWAGGLTEAFF

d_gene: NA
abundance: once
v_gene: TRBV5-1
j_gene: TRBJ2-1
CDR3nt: TGCGCCAGCAGCTCAGGGACGGCTTCCTACAATGAGCAGTTCTTC
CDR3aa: CASSSGTASYNEQFF

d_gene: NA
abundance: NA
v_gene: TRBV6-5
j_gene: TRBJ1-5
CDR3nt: TGTGCCAGCAGTCCTAATTATAGCAATCAGCCCCAGCATTTT
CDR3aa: CASSPNYSNQPQHF

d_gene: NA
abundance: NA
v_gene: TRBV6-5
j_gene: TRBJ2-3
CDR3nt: TGTGCCAGCAGTTACAGCGGGAGCACAGATACGCAGTATTTT
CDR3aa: CASSYSGSTDTQYF

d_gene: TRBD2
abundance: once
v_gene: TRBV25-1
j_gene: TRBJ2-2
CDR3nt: TGTGCCAGCAGTGAACAGTCCCAGCGGGGGCCGAACACCGGGGAGCTGTTTTTT
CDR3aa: CASSEQSQRGPNTGELFF

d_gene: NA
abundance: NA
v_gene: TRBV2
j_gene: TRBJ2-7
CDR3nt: TGTGCCAGCAGTGGAACCGGGACCCCCCACGAGCAGTACTTC
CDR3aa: CASSGTGTPHEQYF

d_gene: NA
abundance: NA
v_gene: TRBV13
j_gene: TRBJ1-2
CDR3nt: TGTGCCAGCAGCCGTGACGGGGGCGGCTACACCTTC
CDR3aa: CASSRDGGGYTF

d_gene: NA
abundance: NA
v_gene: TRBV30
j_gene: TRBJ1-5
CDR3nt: TGTGCCTGGGCGGGGAGGGGGGGCAATCAGCCCCAGCATTTT
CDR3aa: CAWAGRGGNQPQHF

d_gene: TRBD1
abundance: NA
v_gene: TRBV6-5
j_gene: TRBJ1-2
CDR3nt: TGTGCCAGCGGACAGGGGGGTGGCTACACCTTC
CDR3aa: CASGQGGGYTF

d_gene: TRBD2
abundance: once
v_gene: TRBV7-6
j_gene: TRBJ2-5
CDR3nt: TGTGCCAGCAGCTTCTTGGCTAGCGGGCCGCGGACCCAGTACTTC
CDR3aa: CASSFLASGPRTQYF

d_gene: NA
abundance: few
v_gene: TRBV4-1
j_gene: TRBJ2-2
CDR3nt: TGCGCCAGCAGCCAAGAGGCCCAGGCGAACACCGGGGAGCTGTTTTTT
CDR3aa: CASSQEAQANTGELFF

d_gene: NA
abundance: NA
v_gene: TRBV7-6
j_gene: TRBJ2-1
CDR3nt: TGTGCCAGCAGCTTAAGGGGGGCGATAGCCAATGAGCAGTTCTTC
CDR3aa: CASSLRGAIANEQFF

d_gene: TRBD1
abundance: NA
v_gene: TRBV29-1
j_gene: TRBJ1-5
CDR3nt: TGCAGCGTAGAGACAGGGTTTAATCAGCCCCAGCATTTT
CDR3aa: CSVETGFNQPQHF

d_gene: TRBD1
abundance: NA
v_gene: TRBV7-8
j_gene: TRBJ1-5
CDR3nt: TGTGCCAGCAGCTTATTGACAGGGACCTCGGGGCCCCAGCATTTT
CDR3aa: CASSLLTGTSGPQHF

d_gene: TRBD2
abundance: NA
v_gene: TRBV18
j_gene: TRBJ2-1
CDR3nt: TGTGCCAGCTCACCTTCGGGACTAGCGGCCAGCTCCTACAATGAGCAGTTCTTC
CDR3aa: CASSPSGLAASSYNEQFF

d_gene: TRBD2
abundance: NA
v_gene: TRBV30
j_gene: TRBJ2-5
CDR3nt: TGTGCCTGGAGGTCTCCGCGGGGGGTCGAGACCCAGTACTTC
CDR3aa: CAWRSPRGVETQYF

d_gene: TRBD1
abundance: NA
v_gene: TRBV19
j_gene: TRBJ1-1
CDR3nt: TGTGCCAGTAGTTCTGATCCGGGACAGGGCTTCGACACTGAAGCTTTCTTT
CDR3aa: CASSSDPGQGFDTEAFF

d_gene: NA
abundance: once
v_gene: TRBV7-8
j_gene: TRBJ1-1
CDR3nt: TGTGCCAGCAGCTTCCGTGAGGGTTCTGAAGCTTTCTTT
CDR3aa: CASSFREGSEAFF

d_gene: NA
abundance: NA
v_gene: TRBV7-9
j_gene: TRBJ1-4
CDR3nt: TGTGCCAGCAGCTTTTCGGGCAGACTTAATGAAAAACTGTTTTTT
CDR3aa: CASSFSGRLNEKLFF

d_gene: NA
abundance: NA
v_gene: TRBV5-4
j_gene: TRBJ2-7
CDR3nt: TGTGCCAGCAGTAGGGCATCGACCTCCTACGAGCAGTACTTC
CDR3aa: CASSRASTSYEQYF

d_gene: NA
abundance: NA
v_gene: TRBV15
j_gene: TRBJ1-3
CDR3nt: TGTGCCACCAGCAGAGCCCAGGGCCACCGCACCATATATTTT
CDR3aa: CATSRAQGHRTIYF